This TCR beta chain was retrieved from a study of T cell repertoires in cytomegalovirus infection. Study-level information: Both a matching HLA type and CMV infection were indicated by public TCR beta signatures. Study-wide points: People with CMV and the relevant HLA were identified by cumulative public TCR beta family frequency. The ex vivo response was dominated by HLA-C-restricted CMV-specific TCR beta clonotypes.

One entry per CDR3 protein results from TCRdb running MiXCR on the reads. Here the sample spans almost 500,000 distinct CDR3 sequences, 11% being singletons. CDR1 is SGHDT and CDR2 is YYEEEE in the germline V gene. V gave up 3 bases and J gave up 0 bases, with 10 bases separating them. The CDR3 contains 15 residues. At least ten counts were recorded for this clonotype. The antigen is undetermined. Material for sequencing was PBMCs. The receptor comes from a human donor in good health (CMV status not recorded). Some clones in this sample may be carry-over from other donors' samples. The V and J genes are TRBV5-6 and TRBJ1-3; unclear D gene. The chain's CDR3 is CASSYGLLSGNTIYF. The CDR3 DNA is TGTGCCAGCAGCTACGGACTTCTCTCTGGAAACACCATATATTTT.